These 14 T cell receptor beta chains share one sample of origin, sequenced in a study of blood T cell repertoires in COVID-19. Produced via immunoSEQ multiplex PCR; TCRdb's table is partial and in-frame only. The table shows some 510,000 clones, with around 89% occurring only once. Sequenced: PBMCs or T cells enriched from blood (not recorded which). The source of these receptors is a woman in her thirties or forties who had recovered from COVID-19.

This chain joins TRBV7-2 and TRBJ2-7, with 8 bases that match TRBD2. Germline values: CDR1 SGHTA, CDR2 FQGNSA. This CDR3 contains 17 residues. The V gene end was trimmed by 3 bases and the J gene end by 1 base; junction bases not matched to a gene: 11. The CDR3 region has the DNA TGTGCCAGCAGCTTCCATTTCCCTTCGGGAGGGTCCTACGAGCAGTACTTC. Protein: CASSFHFPSGGSYEQYF.

This clone was recorded only once. The V gene is TRBV11-3, the J gene TRBJ2-1; 8 bases agree with TRBD1. Unmatched junction bases numbered 8, after V lost 4 bases and J lost 9 bases. The germline CDR1 and CDR2 sequences are SGHNT and YENEEA. The CDR3 is 14 amino acids. CDR3 protein: CASSSQGQVIEQFF. The CDR3 nucleotides are TGTGCCAGCAGCTCCCAGGGACAGGTCATTGAGCAGTTCTTC.

The sample holds one count of this clone. This rearrangement joins TRBV6-5 to TRBJ1-2; 8 nucleotides match TRBD1. This CDR3 spans 15 amino acids. V gave up 5 bases and J gave up 3 bases; unmatched junction bases: 8. The germline V gene has CDR1 MNHEY and CDR2 SVGAGI. CDR3 coding DNA: TGTGCCAGCAGTCCTTCAGGGGACAGGCACTATGGCTACACCTTC. This sequence encodes CASSPSGDRHYGYTF.

The gene calls are TRBV6-5 and TRBJ1-2; TRBD1 matches at 7 bases. The CDR3 has 15 residues. Germline V gene sequence: CDR1 MNHEY, CDR2 SVGAGI. V dropped 0 bases and J dropped 4; count of bases not matched to a gene: 5. CDR3 sequence (DNA): TGTGCCAGCAGTTACTCGAAGCAGGGGGGCTATGGCTACACCTTC. Its protein product is CASSYSKQGGYGYTF.

V is TRBV7-9 and J is TRBJ2-2; 10 bases agree with TRBD2. The CDR3 loop spans 17 amino acids. Unmatched junction bases numbered 15, after V lost 8 bases and J lost 6 bases. Germline lookup yields CDR1 SEHNR and CDR2 FQNEAQ (reference sequence). The CDR3 coding sequence is TGTGCCAGCGGCTCTCTCCTGACGGGACTAGCGTCCGGGGAGCTGTTTTTT. The encoded protein is CASGSLLTGLASGELFF.

The chain has TRBV5-4 and TRBJ2-1; 12 bases map to TRBD2. Trimming removed 4 bases from V and 8 bases from J; junction bases left unmatched: 7. CDR3 length equals 15 residues. Germline CDR1 SGHNT, CDR2 YYREEE (reference sequence). DNA for the CDR3: TGTGCCAGCAGCCCAGGACTAGCGGGATTCGATGAGCAGTTCTTC. It is translated as CASSPGLAGFDEQFF.

This clone showed up many times. The CDR3 spells CASDWAGVQFF. The DNA of the CDR3 is TGTGCCAGCGACTGGGCGGGAGTACAGTTCTTC. The genes are TRBV27 and TRBJ2-1, with TRBD2 matching 7 bases. In germline, CDR1 is MNHEY, CDR2 SMNVEV (reference sequence). With V trimmed by 8 bases and J by 13 bases, 8 bases remained unmatched. CDR3 length: 11 residues.

The chain recombines TRBV6-2 or TRBV6-3 with TRBJ1-1, with D unclear. Germline loops: CDR1 MNHEY, CDR2 SVGEGT. CDR3 size: 13 residues. V dropped 3 bases and J dropped 6 bases, with 11 bases sitting between them. In nucleotides, the CDR3 is TGTGCCAGCAGTTATCAGCGATACGCTGAAGCTTTCTTT. Translating gives CASSYQRYAEAFF.

This chain connects TRBV7-9 to TRBJ2-5; 10 positions match TRBD1. Trimming cost V 6 bases and J 5 bases; bases outside gene matches: 12. The CDR3 spans 16 residues. Germline values: CDR1 SEHNR, CDR2 FQNEAQ (reference sequence). The CDR3 DNA sequence: TGTGCCAGCAGACAAGGCCGGGACAGGGGTCGGGAGACCCAGTACTTC. Protein sequence: CASRQGRDRGRETQYF.

The gene calls are TRBV27 and TRBJ1-2, with TRBD1 matching 8 bases. CDR3 length equals 16 residues. Germline V CDR1 and CDR2: MNHEY, SMNVEV (reference sequence). J gave up 2 bases and V 4 bases, and 9 bases lay outside the gene matches. The CDR3: CASSSPRTGTNYGYTF. For the CDR3, the DNA is TGTGCCAGCAGTTCTCCCCGGACAGGGACCAACTATGGCTACACCTTC.

This chain joins TRBV24-1 and TRBJ2-2; 8 nucleotides align to TRBD2. Germline V gene sequence: CDR1 KGHDR, CDR2 SFDVKD. The J segment lost 1 base and the V segment lost 9 bases, leaving 6 bases of the junction unmatched. This CDR3 is built from 15 residues. Here the CDR3 reads CATGTTSGNTGELFF. CDR3 nucleotides: TGTGCCACCGGTACCACTAGCGGGAACACCGGGGAGCTGTTTTTT.

J is TRBJ1-2 and V is TRBV5-5; 7 bases map to TRBD1. V dropped 0 bases and J dropped 8; count of bases not matched to a gene: 22. The CDR3 loop spans 19 amino acids. Germline V CDR1 and CDR2: SGHKS, YYEKEE (reference sequence). CDR3 nucleotide sequence: TGTGCCAGCAGCTTGGAGGGACAGTTTCGGTACTCGCGACCGGGGGGCTACACCTTC. Translated: CASSLEGQFRYSRPGGYTF.

The chain joins TRBV5-1 to TRBJ1-6; TRBD1 agrees at 7 bases. Unmatched junction bases numbered 7, after V lost 3 bases and J lost 7 bases. Germline V CDR1 and CDR2: SGHRS, YFSETQ. CDR3 length equals 15 residues. CDR3 nucleotides: TGCGCCAGCAGCTCCACCGGGACAGAGAATTCACCCCTCCACTTT. Its protein product is CASSSTGTENSPLHF.

The chain combines TRBV6-5 with TRBJ1-3; 8 positions agree with TRBD1. CDR1 is MNHEY and CDR2 is SVGAGI in the germline V gene. V lost 5 bases and J lost 4; bases outside the gene matches: 7. This CDR3 is 15 amino acids long. The CDR3 DNA sequence: TGTGCCAGCAGTCCTGACAGGGGTCCCGGAAACACCATATATTTT. Translation gives CASSPDRGPGNTIYF.